The source of this T cell receptor (beta chain) is a study of T cell responses to AZD1222 COVID-19 vaccine. Study summary: Pooling covered second doses at about 4 or about 12 weeks. General study points: Epitopes outside B.1.351 and B.1.1.7 mutated regions reportedly drew nearly half of spike TCRs. Recipients of AZD1222 seropositive at baseline numbered only 5 or 6. Dominant at 160-218 and 743-854, vaccine-associated CD4 TCRs also spanned spike.

Libraries were prepared by immunoSEQ multiplex PCR; TCRdb keeps only in-frame clonotypes and omits some of them. This table has some 200,000 clones, 85% to 95% appearing once. Concerning this clone: The antigen is unknown.

The CDR3 loop spans 18 amino acids. After removal of 10 bases from V and 2 bases from J, the junction contained 17 bases not matched to a gene. Germline V gene data show CDR1 as SNHLY and CDR2 as FYNNEI. The TCR originated in an adult in good health. Sample: peripheral blood, taken on day 0 of AZD1222 vaccination. V gene TRBV2 combines with J gene TRBJ2-6, with 7 bases identical to TRBD1. The CDR3 reads CATLSPGTETPGANVLTF. The CDR3 DNA sequence: TGTGCCACCTTAAGCCCCGGGACAGAGACCCCTGGGGCCAACGTCCTGACTTTC.